These 25 T cell receptor beta chains share one sample of origin, sequenced in a study of ipilimumab plus nivolumab after autologous stem cell transplantation (dated by TCRdb to the early 2020s). The method behind the library was the immunoSEQ multiplex PCR assay. Sourced from immuneACCESS, this table was stored by TCRdb with only in-frame sequences that have V and J called. A share of the clones is absent; for the studies checked, an unresolved V gene accounts for under half, and the remainder has no known explanation. The sample yields about 40,000 clones; over 90% were counted once. The top ten clonotypes cover more than 0.7% of the sample. The starting material was PBMCs, obtained in a trial of ipilimumab plus nivolumab as post-transplant consolidation. The receptors come from a male donor with multiple myeloma.

The chain employs TRBV11-2 and TRBJ2-5; D tentatively fits TRBD1 or TRBD2 (6 bases each). The germline V gene has CDR1 SGHAT and CDR2 FQNNGV. V lost 1 base, J lost 2 bases, and 14 bases lay in between. The CDR3 has 16 residues. CDR3 amino acids: CASSLGRTGRQETQYF. The CDR3 nucleotides are TGTGCCAGCAGCTTAGGACGCACAGGGAGGCAAGAGACCCAGTACTTC.

The CDR3 nucleotides read TGTGCCAGTAGTATGCCCGACAGAAGGGCAAACACTGAAGCTTTCTTT. It yields the protein CASSMPDRRANTEAFF. This rearrangement joins TRBV19 to TRBJ1-1; a weak D match, TRBD1 (5 bases). Germline V gene lookup returns CDR1 LNHDA and CDR2 SQIVND (reference sequence). The ends were cut back, 3 bases at V and 2 bases at J, with 16 bases in the middle. CDR3 length: 16 amino acids.

V and J are TRBV18 and TRBJ2-3; no definite D call. Germline V gene lookup returns CDR1 KGHSH and CDR2 LQKENI. V was pared by 1 base and J by 1 base, with 12 bases between. CDR3 size: 16 residues. The CDR3, as DNA: TGTGCCAGCTCACCACGGGCAGTTCTGGGCACAGATACGCAGTATTTT. This gives the protein CASSPRAVLGTDTQYF.

The V call is TRBV18, the J call TRBJ2-1; D gene ambiguous. V was shortened by 2 bases and J by 2 bases, with 10 bases between the two germline ends. The CDR3 extends over 15 amino acids. CDR1 is KGHSH and CDR2 is LQKENI in the germline V gene. CDR3 nucleotide sequence: TGTGCCAGCTCACCAACTCGGAGAGCCTACAATGAGCAGTTCTTC. It codes for CASSPTRRAYNEQFF. The whole variable domain, filled in from reference TRBV18 and TRBJ2-1, reads NAGVMQNPRHLVRRRGQEARLRCSPMKGHSHVYWYRQLPEEGLKFMVYLQKENIIDESGMPKERFSAEFPKEGPSILRIQQVVRGDSAAYFCASSPTRRAYNEQFFGPGTRLTVL.

The chain couples TRBV4-1 to TRBJ1-6, with TRBD1 matching 8 bases. Germline V gives CDR1 MGHRA, CDR2 YSYEKL. The junction had 11 bases not matched to a gene; V was cut back by 0 bases and J by 7 bases. This CDR3 comprises 18 residues. In nucleotides, the CDR3 is TGCGCCAGCAGCCAAGATTTGAGACAGGGGCTTTCGAATTCACCCCTCCACTTT. Its protein product is CASSQDLRQGLSNSPLHF.

The chain recombines TRBV28 with TRBJ2-1, with a weak D call TRBD1 (5 bases). Trimming pared 5 bases from V and 4 bases from J, leaving 15 bases between. Per the germline V gene, CDR1 is MDHEN and CDR2 is SYDVKM. This CDR3 has 15 residues. DNA of the CDR3: TGTGCCAGCAGTGTATCGACAGTTCCTTACAATGAGCAGTTCTTC. Translating it yields CASSVSTVPYNEQFF.

The chain joins TRBV7-7 to TRBJ2-5; 13 nucleotides match TRBD2. With 2 bases clipped from V and 1 base from J, the junction kept 7 bases outside the gene matches. CDR1 and CDR2 from the germline V gene are SSHAT and FNYEAQ (reference sequence). The CDR3 extends over 18 amino acids. This CDR3 reads CASSLRLAGGISQETQYF. The DNA of the CDR3 is TGTGCCAGCAGCTTACGACTAGCGGGAGGCATCAGCCAAGAGACCCAGTACTTC.

J is TRBJ1-2 and V is TRBV5-1; TRBD1 agrees at 7 bases. The CDR3 totals 15 residues. The ends lost 4 bases at V and 2 bases at J; junction bases unmatched: 8. CDR1 and CDR2 from the germline V gene are SGHRS and YFSETQ. The chain's CDR3 is CASSQGGGDNYGYTF. DNA of the CDR3: TGCGCCAGCAGCCAGGGGGGAGGAGACAACTATGGCTACACCTTC.

The rearrangement joins TRBV19 to TRBJ2-1; TRBD1 matches at 7 bases. Germline CDR1 is LNHDA and CDR2 is SQIVND (reference sequence). There are 13 residues in the CDR3. The trim removed 5 bases at V and 8 bases at J, leaving 6 bases unmatched. The CDR3 DNA is TGTGCCAGTAGTCGGCAGGGGGTTGATGAGCAGTTCTTC. It yields the protein CASSRQGVDEQFF.

This chain links TRBV29-1 with TRBJ1-1, with 7 bases aligning to TRBD1. Germline V CDR1 and CDR2: SQVTM, ANQGSEA. The CDR3 totals 13 residues. With 7 bases clipped from V and 1 base from J, the junction kept 6 bases outside the gene matches. As DNA, the CDR3 is TGCAGCGCCCGACAGGGCGGGAACACTGAAGCTTTCTTT. It codes for CSARQGGNTEAFF.

This chain links TRBV9 with TRBJ2-3; D may correspond to TRBD1 or TRBD2 (7 bases each). This CDR3 has 17 residues. The V end was cut by 0 bases, the J end by 2 bases, with 16 bases between. Germline values: CDR1 SGDLS, CDR2 YYNGEE. Written as DNA, the CDR3 is TGTGCCAGCAGCGTAGAAGGGGGCGGGGGTGACACAGATACGCAGTATTTT. Amino acid sequence: CASSVEGGGGDTDTQYF.

The CDR3 region is CASGPRGTGGFAEAFF. CDR3 nucleotide sequence: TGTGCCAGCGGACCACGAGGGACAGGGGGGTTCGCTGAAGCTTTCTTT. The chain links TRBV28 to TRBJ1-1, with 11 bases that match TRBD1. Germline assignment: CDR1 MDHEN and CDR2 SYDVKM. The CDR3 has 16 residues. With 8 bases clipped from V and 6 bases from J, the junction kept 14 bases outside the gene matches.

This chain joins TRBV6-1 and TRBJ1-1; D gene unclear. Germline CDR1 and CDR2: MNHNS and SASEGT. V was trimmed by 1 base and J by 1 base, leaving 4 bases between them. The CDR3 has 13 amino acids. For the CDR3, the DNA is TGTGCCAGCAGTGAAGGGGCGAACACTGAAGCTTTCTTT. Protein sequence: CASSEGANTEAFF.

The J gene is TRBJ2-2, the V gene TRBV9; 7 nucleotides align to TRBD1. The CDR3 has 13 residues. V shed 5 bases, J shed 7 bases, and the junction held 5 bases outside the gene matches. Germline CDR1 and CDR2: SGDLS and YYNGEE. The CDR3 region has the DNA TGTGCCAGCAGAGGGGGCGGCCTCGGGGAGCTGTTTTTT. Residues: CASRGGGLGELFF.

V gene TRBV28 combines with J gene TRBJ2-2, with 9 bases that match TRBD1. Trimming took 8 bases from V and 4 from J; bases not matched to a gene: 8. The CDR3 loop spans 15 amino acids. Germline V gene lookup returns CDR1 MDHEN and CDR2 SYDVKM. The CDR3: CASPPTGGGTGELFF. CDR3 nucleotide sequence: TGTGCCAGCCCCCCGACAGGGGGTGGCACCGGGGAGCTGTTTTTT.

The chain joins TRBV4-1 to TRBJ2-1; 7 bases line up with TRBD2. V gave up 6 bases and J gave up 0 bases; unmatched junction bases: 8. Germline V gives CDR1 MGHRA, CDR2 YSYEKL. There are 16 residues in the CDR3. The CDR3 sequence: CASRVSGGLSYNEQFF. Written as DNA, the CDR3 is TGCGCCAGCAGAGTCTCGGGAGGCCTCTCCTACAATGAGCAGTTCTTC.

The chain recombines TRBV28 with TRBJ2-2; 16 positions match TRBD2. Germline-derived CDR1 and CDR2 are MDHEN and SYDVKM. V lost 4 bases to trimming and J lost 5 bases; unmatched junction nucleotides: 7. The CDR3 contains 18 residues. The CDR3 DNA is TGTGCCAGCAGTTCCGGGACTAGCGGGAGGGCCCGGACCGGGGAGCTGTTTTTT. Amino acid sequence: CASSSGTSGRARTGELFF.

There are a few counts of this clone. The V and J genes are TRBV6-1 and TRBJ2-1; D not certain. The germline V and J ends were trimmed by 7 bases and 5 bases, with 12 bases remaining between them. In germline, CDR1 is MNHNS, CDR2 SASEGT. The CDR3 length is 13 residues. The CDR3 DNA follows: TGTGCCAGCATGTCGCCGTCAAACAATGAGCAGTTCTTC. Protein product: CASMSPSNNEQFF.

V usage is TRBV7-2 and J usage is TRBJ2-7, with 11 positions matching TRBD2. CDR1 is SGHTA, CDR2 FQGNSA, per germline. The CDR3 is 15 amino acids. Trimming took 4 bases from V and 6 from J; bases not matched to a gene: 8. The CDR3 here is CASSSTISGRAEQYF. The CDR3 DNA follows: TGTGCCAGCAGCTCAACAATTAGCGGGAGGGCCGAGCAGTACTTC.

The rearrangement joins TRBV7-3 to TRBJ2-1, with a tentative D call TRBD1 (6 bases). The germline V and J ends were trimmed by 5 bases and 6 bases, with 11 bases remaining between them. CDR3 length: 13 amino acids. Germline CDR1 reads SGHTA; CDR2 reads FQGTGA. The CDR3 nucleotides are TGTGCCAGCAGCCCAGCAGGGGTCAATGAGCAGTTCTTC. It yields the protein CASSPAGVNEQFF.

The V and J genes are TRBV5-1 and TRBJ2-7, with D tentatively TRBD2 (5 bases). The germline V and J ends were trimmed by 0 bases and 3 bases, with 10 bases remaining between them. CDR3 length: 14 residues. Germline CDR1 is SGHRS and CDR2 is YFSETQ. The CDR3 loop reads CASSLGELDYEQYF. CDR3 nucleotides: TGCGCCAGCAGCTTGGGGGAGCTGGACTACGAGCAGTACTTC.

The DNA for the CDR3 is TGTGCCAGCAGTTTTCCGAAGGGCAGGGGGCGCGGTACTGAAGCTTTCTTT. Translating gives CASSFPKGRGRGTEAFF. The chain has TRBV28 and TRBJ1-1; 8 bases fit TRBD1. The trim removed 3 bases at V and 5 bases at J, leaving 14 bases unmatched. In germline, CDR1 is MDHEN, CDR2 SYDVKM. There are 17 residues in the CDR3.

The chain uses TRBV7-9 and TRBJ2-5; TRBD2 aligns across 7 bases. CDR3 length: 13 residues. Per the germline V gene, CDR1 is SEHNR and CDR2 is FQNEAQ (reference sequence). Losses at the gene ends were 8 bases for V and 2 bases for J; bases not matched to a gene: 5. This chain's CDR3 is CASLADLQETQYF. Written as DNA, the CDR3 is TGTGCCAGCCTAGCGGACTTACAAGAGACCCAGTACTTC.

This clone appeared once. The chain joins TRBV4-1 to TRBJ2-5; a possible D gene is TRBD1 (5 bases). In germline, CDR1 is MGHRA, CDR2 YSYEKL. This CDR3 is 16 amino acids long. V was shortened by 1 base and J by 4 bases, with 16 bases between the two germline ends. The CDR3, as DNA: TGCGCCAGCAGCCAAGTTCAAGGCTGGGGCGGAGAGACCCAGTACTTC. Its protein product is CASSQVQGWGGETQYF.

V usage is TRBV30 and J usage is TRBJ1-1, with 9 bases that match TRBD1. The CDR3 spans 16 residues. V gave up 3 bases and J gave up 5 bases; unmatched junction bases: 13. Germline V gives CDR1 GTSNPN, CDR2 SVGIG (reference sequence). CDR3 region: CAWRLDRGRERTEAFF. The DNA for the CDR3 is TGTGCCTGGAGGTTGGACAGGGGTCGTGAGAGGACTGAAGCTTTCTTT.